The 10 T cell receptor beta chains below all came from one sample that was sequenced in a study of blood T cell repertoires in COVID-19. Data came from immunoSEQ multiplex PCR; TCRdb stores just in-frame clones and leaves some out. The sample lists 160,000 or so clones; 87% were seen once. Sequenced input: peripheral blood. The source is a woman aged 60-75 years who had recovered from COVID-19.

The chain uses TRBV28 and TRBJ1-5; D gene uncertain. This CDR3 has 14 amino acids. V lost 3 bases and J 2 bases, leaving 8 bases between the germline ends. CDR1 and CDR2 from the germline V gene are MDHEN and SYDVKM. This chain's CDR3 is CASSLRAGNQPQHF. Written as DNA, the CDR3 is TGTGCCAGCAGTTTGCGGGCGGGCAATCAGCCCCAGCATTTT.

The J gene is TRBJ2-5, the V gene TRBV7-3; 7 positions agree with TRBD2. Germline V gives CDR1 SGHTA, CDR2 FQGTGA. V shed 0 bases, J shed 4 bases, and the junction held 5 bases outside the gene matches. The CDR3 consists of 15 residues. In DNA form, the CDR3 reads TGTGCCAGCAGCTTAACCGGGAGGTCAGGAGAGACCCAGTACTTC. This encodes CASSLTGRSGETQYF.

The gene calls are TRBV6-5 and TRBJ1-5; possibly TRBD1 for D (5 bases). Trimming stripped 9 bases from V and 3 bases from J, with 12 bases between. The CDR3 is 13 residues long. Looked up from germline, CDR1 is MNHEY and CDR2 is SVGAGI. The CDR3 DNA sequence: TGTGCCAGTCAAACGGGGGTCAATCAGCCCCAGCATTTT. This codes for CASQTGVNQPQHF.

The gene calls are TRBV11-2 and TRBJ2-7; the D gene is possibly TRBD1 (5 bases). Germline V lookup: CDR1 SGHAT, CDR2 FQNNGV. V gave up 4 bases and J gave up 0 bases, with 13 bases separating them. The CDR3 loop spans 15 amino acids. The CDR3 bases are TGTGCCAGCAGCTCGTTGATACAGGACTCCTACGAGCAGTACTTC. As protein: CASSSLIQDSYEQYF. The full variable domain, completed using reference TRBV11-2 and TRBJ2-7, is EAGVAQSPRYKIIEKRQSVAFWCNPISGHATLYWYQQILGQGPKLLIQFQNNGVVDDSQLPKDRFSAERLKGVDSTLKIQPAKLEDSAVYLCASSSLIQDSYEQYFGPGTRLTVT.

The rearrangement links TRBV6-2 or TRBV6-3 to TRBJ2-4; D is unclear. Trimming pared 4 bases from V and 2 bases from J, leaving 6 bases between. This CDR3 comprises 13 residues. Germline CDR1 reads MNHEY; CDR2 reads SVGEGT. CDR3 bases: TGTGCCAGCAGTTTGGGCCCCAAAAACATTCAGTACTTC. Translated, it gives CASSLGPKNIQYF.

This sequence joins TRBV5-1 and TRBJ2-5, with D possibly TRBD2 on 6 matching bases. The V gene's germline CDR1 is SGHRS and CDR2 YFSETQ. The ends were cut back, 3 bases at V and 9 bases at J, with 21 bases in the middle. The CDR3 extends over 15 amino acids. This CDR3 reads CASSSPGTSKRAQYF. The DNA of the CDR3 is TGCGCCAGCAGCTCCCCCGGGACTTCTAAACGGGCCCAGTACTTC. Together with reference TRBV5-1 and TRBJ2-5, the CDR3 gives the full variable domain: KAGVTQTPRYLIKTRGQQVTLSCSPISGHRSVSWYQQTPGQGLQFLFEYFSETQRNKGNFPGRFSGRQFSNSRSEMNVSTLELGDSALYLCASSSPGTSKRAQYFGPGTRLLVL.

The rearrangement uses TRBV5-5 and TRBJ1-2, with D unclear. The CDR3 loop spans 15 amino acids. V lost 0 bases to trimming and J lost 5 bases, with 14 bases between them. The germline V gene has CDR1 SGHKS and CDR2 YYEKEE (reference sequence). This CDR3 reads CASSLVTYGEYGYTF. CDR3 sequence (DNA): TGTGCCAGCAGCTTGGTTACCTACGGGGAATATGGCTACACCTTC.

This rearrangement joins TRBV7-9 to TRBJ2-7; D possibly corresponds to TRBD1 (6 bases). The CDR3 contains 15 residues. V lost 1 base to trimming and J lost 0 bases, with 10 bases between them. CDR1 is SEHNR, CDR2 FQNEAQ, per germline (reference sequence). CDR3 bases: TGTGCCAGCAGCTTAGGGACAGTGGCCTCCTACGAGCAGTACTTC. This codes for CASSLGTVASYEQYF.

There are many counts of this clone. The sample contains more than one DNA sequence encoding this CDR3. CDR3 bases: TGTGCCAGCAGCTTATTAGCGGGGGGCATAGGGACCCAGTACTTC. Its protein product is CASSLLAGGIGTQYF. The chain uses TRBV11-2 and TRBJ2-5, with TRBD2 matching 10 bases. Looked up from germline, CDR1 is SGHAT and CDR2 is FQNNGV. The trim removed 2 bases at V and 7 bases at J, leaving 7 bases unmatched. This CDR3 region has 15 residues.

The chain is built from TRBV4-2 and TRBJ2-1, with TRBD2 matching 8 bases. In germline, CDR1 is LGHNA, CDR2 YNFKEQ. The length of the CDR3 is 16 residues. The trim removed 0 bases at V and 6 bases at J, leaving 7 bases unmatched. CDR3 sequence: CASSQEHGGGINEQFF. CDR3 DNA: TGTGCCAGCAGCCAAGAACATGGCGGGGGGATCAATGAGCAGTTCTTC.